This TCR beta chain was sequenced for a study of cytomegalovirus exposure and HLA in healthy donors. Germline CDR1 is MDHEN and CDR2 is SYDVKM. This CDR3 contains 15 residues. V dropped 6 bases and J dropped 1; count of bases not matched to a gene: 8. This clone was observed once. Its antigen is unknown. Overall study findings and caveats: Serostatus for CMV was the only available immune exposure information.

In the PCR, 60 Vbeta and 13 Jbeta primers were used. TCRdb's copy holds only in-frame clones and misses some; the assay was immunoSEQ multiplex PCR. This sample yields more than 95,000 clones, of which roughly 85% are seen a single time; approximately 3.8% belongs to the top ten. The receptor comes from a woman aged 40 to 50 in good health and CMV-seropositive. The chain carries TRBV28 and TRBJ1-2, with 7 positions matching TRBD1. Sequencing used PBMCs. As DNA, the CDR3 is TGTGCCAGCAGCCAACAGGGGCTTTTTAACTATGGCTACACCTTC. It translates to CASSQQGLFNYGYTF.